Described below is a single T cell receptor (beta chain) sequence and its context. No antigen is known for it. This sample was included in a study of T cells in Graves' hyperthyroidism and ophthalmopathy. Study-wide context: Initial diagnosis, before any treatment, was when peripheral blood was collected. Broader study findings: Using 13 V-J features, a model discriminated ophthalmopathy from stable hyperthyroidism. Appearing also in blood were most of the thyroid clonotypes expanded above 0.001.

V dropped 3 bases and J dropped 2 bases, with 12 bases sitting between them. This CDR3 is built from 15 residues. CDR1 is SGHDT and CDR2 is YYEEEE in the germline V gene. On the basis of clinical symptoms, serum thyroxine and TRAb, thyroid ultrasound and orbital computed tomography, diagnoses were made. Amplification targeted TCR beta CDR3 regions from RNA transcripts. TCR CDR3 underwent first-round RT-PCR with the HTBI primer set. TCRdb reprocessed the multiplex PCR reads via MiXCR and lists one record per CDR3 protein. The data show around 800,000 distinct CDR3 sequences, approximately 40% seen once.

This TCR was recovered from a man younger than 35 with Graves' hyperthyroidism. The chain carries TRBV5-6 and TRBJ1-5; no definite D call. Sequenced material: blood. Here the CDR3 DNA reads TGTGCCAGCAGCTCTTATTCGGCGGGCAATCAGCCCCAGCATTTT. The encoded protein is CASSSYSAGNQPQHF.